The T cell receptor (beta chain) described here comes from a study of blood T cell repertoires in COVID-19. On the study more broadly: Spain, Italy and the United States supplied samples that represented acute and convalescent COVID-19. The analysed material was cDNA or gDNA that came from T cells, B-cell-depleted T cells, or PBMCs.

Seattle cases were enrolled at active infection and followed longitudinally. V lost 4 bases to trimming and J lost 6 bases, with 5 bases between them. Germline-derived CDR1 and CDR2 are SGHNT and YYREEE (reference sequence). The CDR3 is 11 amino acids. In the original processing: Reference gene primers were amplified, and this amplification served to estimate nucleated cell counts. Clones were read by immunoSEQ multiplex PCR, and TCRdb kept only the in-frame ones, dropping some. D and trimming come from the DNA, and the V and J calls and clone size come from that table. The sample records 150,000 to 200,000 clones, roughly 89% being singletons.

The receptor was isolated from a woman aged 70 to 79 with COVID-19, enrolled during active disease. The rearrangement links TRBV5-4 to TRBJ2-1; no clear D gene. What was sequenced was peripheral blood. The CDR3: CASSIGNEQFF. CDR3 nucleotides: TGTGCCAGCAGCATCGGCAATGAGCAGTTCTTC.